This T cell receptor (beta chain) was found in a study of blood T cell repertoires in COVID-19. On the study more broadly: COVID-19 samples, acute and convalescent, were from the United States, Italy and Spain.

This clone occurred once. Germline V gives CDR1 SGHRS, CDR2 YFSETQ. The CDR3 is 18 residues long. V trimming: 6 bases; J trimming: 4 bases; junction bases outside the gene matches: 16. Per the authors' pipeline: Amplified reference gene primers provided the basis for estimating nucleated cell counts. Using immunoSEQ multiplex PCR, the repertoire was profiled, and TCRdb retains in-frame clones only, with some absent. The DNA was the basis for D and trimming; V, J and clone size are from that table. The repertoire includes 100,000 to 150,000 clones, about four fifths of them detected once, and approximately 12% sits in the top ten.

The V call is TRBV5-1, the J call TRBJ2-1, with TRBD2 matching 10 bases. The material sequenced was peripheral blood. This sequence originates from a woman between 25 and 40 years old who had recovered from COVID-19. DNA for the CDR3: TGCGCCAGCACTATCTATCAGGCTAGCGGGAGTGGGTACAATGAGCAGTTCTTC. It translates to CASTIYQASGSGYNEQFF.